Below are 31 T cell receptor beta chains sequenced from a single sample in a study of blood T cell repertoires in COVID-19. Assay used: immunoSEQ multiplex PCR; TCRdb lists only in-frame clones, some missing. The repertoire holds fewer than 200,000 clones, with under 95% as singletons. The specimen was peripheral blood. These receptors originate from a man between 18 and 35 years old with COVID-19, enrolled during active disease.

This clone appeared a single time. The rearrangement joins TRBV24-1 to TRBJ2-5; the D gene is possibly TRBD1 (6 bases). With 0 bases removed from V and 1 base from J, the gap between germline ends came to 17 bases. This CDR3 is 18 amino acids long. CDR1 KGHDR and CDR2 SFDVKD come from the germline V gene. The CDR3 sequence is CATSDLGGRTEAQETQYF. As DNA, the CDR3 is TGTGCCACCAGTGATTTGGGTGGGCGGACAGAAGCCCAAGAGACCCAGTACTTC.

The genes are TRBV5-1 and TRBJ2-7; 7 positions agree with TRBD1. This CDR3 has 14 amino acids. V was pared by 2 bases and J by 3 bases, with 5 bases of the junction left unmatched. The germline CDR1 and CDR2 sequences are SGHRS and YFSETQ. CDR3 residues: CASSFRTGVYEQYF. DNA of the CDR3: TGCGCCAGCAGCTTTCGGACAGGTGTCTACGAGCAGTACTTC.

V gene TRBV28 combines with J gene TRBJ2-5; TRBD2 matches at 15 bases. The V and J ends lost 5 bases and 4 bases, in that order; junction bases with no gene match: 14. The CDR3 contains 19 residues. Germline V gene data show CDR1 as MDHEN and CDR2 as SYDVKM. The CDR3 DNA reads as TGTGCCAGCAGTCTGGGACTAGCGGGAGGATTTAGGCCAATAGAGACCCAGTACTTC. It is translated as CASSLGLAGGFRPIETQYF.

The chain uses TRBV4-3 and TRBJ1-3; D is undetermined. Between the trimmed V and J ends, which lost 4 bases and 3 bases, there was a span of 7 bases. The germline V gene encodes CDR1 LGHNA and CDR2 YSLEER. The CDR3 spans 13 residues. CDR3 protein: CASSRADGNTIYF. DNA of the CDR3: TGCGCCAGCAGCCGGGCCGATGGAAACACCATATATTTT.

The chain couples TRBV15 to TRBJ2-2, with TRBD1 matching over 7 bases. There are 17 residues in the CDR3. Germline lookup yields CDR1 LNHNV and CDR2 YYDKDF (reference sequence). J lost 0 bases, V lost 3 bases, and 7 bases had no gene match. CDR3 residues: CATSRASGTANTGELFF. The DNA for the CDR3 is TGTGCCACCAGCAGGGCCTCCGGGACAGCGAACACCGGGGAGCTGTTTTTT.

This clone has more than one count but fewer than ten. CDR3 sequence reads: CASSLKGGRNTEAFF. The CDR3 DNA follows: TGTGCCAGCAGTTTAAAAGGGGGCAGGAACACTGAAGCTTTCTTT. This sequence joins TRBV27 and TRBJ1-1, with 7 bases aligning to TRBD1. The germline V gene encodes CDR1 MNHEY and CDR2 SMNVEV (reference sequence). Trimming removed 2 bases from V and 1 base from J; junction bases left unmatched: 4. This CDR3 contains 15 residues.

This clone was seen a single time. The chain couples TRBV5-4 to TRBJ1-1; D gene unclear. Trimming took 3 bases from V and 8 from J, leaving 17 bases between them. The CDR3 is made up of 14 amino acids. Germline values: CDR1 SGHNT, CDR2 YYREEE (reference sequence). CDR3 sequence reads: CASSSRIRDPEAFF. The CDR3 nucleotides read TGTGCCAGCAGCTCCAGGATCCGAGACCCCGAAGCTTTCTTT.

The chain is built from TRBV19 and TRBJ2-7; 11 bases are a match to TRBD1. V lost 4 bases, J lost 6 bases, and 5 bases stayed unmatched. The CDR3 sequence is 14 residues long. CDR1 is LNHDA and CDR2 is SQIVND in the germline V gene (reference sequence). The CDR3 coding sequence is TGTGCCAGTAGTAGCGGGACAGGGGGATTCGAGCAGTACTTC. It codes for CASSSGTGGFEQYF.

The chain carries TRBV7-2 and TRBJ2-1; 10 bases are shared with TRBD2. CDR1 is SGHTA and CDR2 is FQGNSA in the germline V gene. The ends lost 2 bases at V and 12 bases at J; junction bases unmatched: 7. The CDR3 runs 14 residues. The CDR3 coding sequence is TGTGCCAGCAGCTTAAGGCTAGCGGGAGTGGGGCAGTTCTTC. It translates to CASSLRLAGVGQFF.

The CDR3: CASSLAQGGYSPLHF. CDR3 bases: TGTGCCAGCAGCTTAGCGCAGGGGGGATACTCACCCCTCCACTTT. The chain is built from TRBV7-2 and TRBJ1-6, with TRBD1 matching over 7 bases. The CDR3 is 15 amino acids. Looked up from germline, CDR1 is SGHTA and CDR2 is FQGNSA. The V and J ends lost 0 bases and 10 bases, in that order; junction bases with no gene match: 6.

The chain couples TRBV10-3 to TRBJ2-7; 8 bases align to TRBD1. This CDR3 has 14 amino acids. Trimming cost V 7 bases and J 2 bases; bases outside gene matches: 7. Per germline, CDR1 ENHRY and CDR2 SYGVKD. This chain's CDR3 is CAIKRQGPTYEQYF. In DNA, the CDR3 is TGTGCCATCAAACGACAGGGGCCCACCTACGAGCAGTACTTC.

The chain couples TRBV4-2 to TRBJ2-1; 8 bases align to TRBD1. Germline V CDR1 and CDR2: LGHNA, YNFKEQ. CDR3 length: 14 residues. The V segment lost 2 bases and the J segment 7 bases; nucleotides outside the gene matches: 4. The CDR3 reads CASSQFGDRNEQFF. The CDR3 nucleotides read TGTGCCAGCAGCCAATTTGGGGACAGGAATGAGCAGTTCTTC.

V is TRBV10-3 and J is TRBJ2-7; 12 bases agree with TRBD2. Germline assignment: CDR1 ENHRY and CDR2 SYGVKD. J lost 4 bases, V lost 4 bases, and 5 bases had no gene match. CDR3 size: 15 residues. CDR3 in amino acids: CAISGGTSGSYEQYF. The CDR3 DNA sequence: TGTGCCATCAGTGGGGGGACTAGCGGGTCGTACGAGCAGTACTTC.

The chain carries TRBV15 and TRBJ1-1; 7 bases map to TRBD1. CDR1 and CDR2 (germline): LNHNV, YYDKDF (reference sequence). The CDR3 sequence is 15 residues long. V was pared by 4 bases and J by 1 base, with 6 bases of the junction left unmatched. The CDR3 sequence is CATSKDRAWNTEAFF. In DNA form, the CDR3 reads TGTGCCACCAGCAAAGACAGGGCATGGAACACTGAAGCTTTCTTT.

V is TRBV5-6 and J is TRBJ2-1; D is perhaps TRBD1 (5 bases). The V end lost 0 bases, the J end lost 0 bases, and 7 bases lay between the germline ends. Germline assignment: CDR1 SGHDT and CDR2 YYEEEE. The CDR3 loop spans 15 amino acids. The CDR3 here is CASSLGQSSYNEQFF. CDR3 nucleotides: TGTGCCAGCAGCTTGGGACAGAGCTCCTACAATGAGCAGTTCTTC.

The chain joins TRBV7-9 to TRBJ2-7; D possibly corresponds to TRBD1 (7 bases). V was shortened by 1 base and J by 8 bases, with 21 bases between the two germline ends. This CDR3 is 16 amino acids long. Germline V gene sequence: CDR1 SEHNR, CDR2 FQNEAQ (reference sequence). The CDR3 region is CASSLEQGGGRLQQYF. In DNA, the CDR3 is TGTGCCAGCAGCTTAGAGCAGGGGGGTGGCAGGCTACAGCAGTACTTC.

V is TRBV4-3 and J is TRBJ1-2, with D unresolved. The CDR3 has 13 amino acids. The V gene's germline CDR1 is LGHNA and CDR2 YSLEER. V was trimmed by 4 bases and J by 6 bases, leaving 12 bases between them. CDR3 DNA: TGCGCCAGCAGCCGTACCCGAGGCAATGGCTACACCTTC. It yields the protein CASSRTRGNGYTF.

This clone was seen a handful of times. The rearrangement uses TRBV23-1 and TRBJ2-7, with 9 bases fitting TRBD2. TRBV23-1 is annotated as an ORF whose role is uncertain. V shed 8 bases, J shed 5 bases, and the junction held 10 bases outside the gene matches. This CDR3 region has 14 residues. The CDR3 sequence: CASPRTSEKNEQYF. The CDR3 nucleotides read TGCGCCAGCCCCAGGACTAGCGAGAAGAACGAGCAGTACTTC.

On this clone itself: A read error may produce the germline difference seen at one junction end. The rearrangement joins TRBV6-6 to TRBJ1-4; no reliable D call. The CDR3 is 13 residues long. Germline values: CDR1 MNHNY, CDR2 SVGAGI (reference sequence). As DNA, the CDR3 is TGTGCCAGCAGTTACTCGTTGAGAGAAAAACTGCTTTTT. This sequence encodes CASSYSLREKLLF.

This clone was seen just once. This chain links TRBV13 with TRBJ2-3, with 13 bases identical to TRBD2. V shed 5 bases and J 4 bases; nucleotides not matched to a gene: 6. CDR1 PRHDT and CDR2 FYEKMQ come from the germline V gene (reference sequence). The CDR3 runs to 16 residues. CDR3 residues: CASSPGLAGAPDTQYF. CDR3 coding DNA: TGTGCCAGCAGCCCCGGACTAGCGGGAGCTCCAGATACGCAGTATTTT.

The CDR3 DNA is TGTGCCAGCAGCGCCCCCGGACAGTACAATGAGCAGTTCTTC. This sequence encodes CASSAPGQYNEQFF. The gene calls are TRBV9 and TRBJ2-1, with a possible D match to TRBD1 (6 bases). This CDR3 spans 14 amino acids. Germline CDR1 SGDLS, CDR2 YYNGEE. V was shortened by 3 bases and J by 4 bases, with 11 bases between the two germline ends.

The DNA for the CDR3 is TGTGCCAGCAGCCCAGCGGACAGGGGCTACGAGCAGTACTTC. This translates into CASSPADRGYEQYF. The rearrangement links TRBV5-5 to TRBJ2-7, with 9 bases that match TRBD1. Trimming cost V 4 bases and J 3 bases; bases outside gene matches: 5. This CDR3 has 14 residues. The germline gives CDR1 SGHKS, CDR2 YYEKEE (reference sequence).

This sequence joins TRBV9 and TRBJ2-4; TRBD2 matches 8 bases. V dropped 4 bases and J dropped 7; count of bases not matched to a gene: 16. Per the germline V gene, CDR1 is SGDLS and CDR2 is YYNGEE. This CDR3 region has 17 residues. The CDR3 nucleotides read TGTGCCAGCAGCCAAACCGCCGGGGGGACTAGAGGGAACATTCAGTACTTC. This encodes CASSQTAGGTRGNIQYF.

V gene TRBV6-5 combines with J gene TRBJ1-5; TRBD1 matches 8 bases. The V gene end was trimmed by 8 bases and the J gene end by 5 bases; junction bases not matched to a gene: 11. The CDR3 extends over 15 amino acids. Germline V gives CDR1 MNHEY, CDR2 SVGAGI. In nucleotides, the CDR3 is TGTGCCAGCGATAAGAAAACAGGGGGGCATCAGCCCCAGCATTTT. This sequence encodes CASDKKTGGHQPQHF.

V usage is TRBV11-2 and J usage is TRBJ2-7; 9 bases match TRBD1. The CDR3 spans 16 residues. The V gene's germline CDR1 is SGHAT and CDR2 FQNNGV. The trim removed 5 bases at V and 3 bases at J, leaving 11 bases unmatched. CDR3 DNA sequence: TGTGCCAGCAGCCCTTTGACCGGGACAGGGATCTACGAGCAGTACTTC. Translated, it gives CASSPLTGTGIYEQYF.

This sequence joins TRBV4-2 and TRBJ2-2, with TRBD2 as a possible D gene (5 bases). The CDR3 is made up of 15 amino acids. The V gene lost 1 base and the J gene lost 7 bases, with 13 bases spanning the gap. Per germline, CDR1 LGHNA and CDR2 YNFKEQ. The CDR3 bases are TGTGCCAGCAGCCAAGGCGGACTGGTAATCGGGGAGCTGTTTTTT. Translated, it gives CASSQGGLVIGELFF.

The chain uses TRBV11-1 and TRBJ2-7; 8 positions agree with TRBD2. V was pared by 1 base and J by 5 bases, with 7 bases of the junction left unmatched. CDR3 length: 15 residues. The germline V gene has CDR1 SGHAT and CDR2 FQDESV (reference sequence). The CDR3 nucleotides are TGTGCCAGCAGCTTAGTGGAAGCGGGAGAGAACGAGCAGTACTTC. It codes for CASSLVEAGENEQYF.

This chain joins TRBV7-9 and TRBJ2-7; TRBD2 might be the D (5 bases). Trimming pared 4 bases from V and 7 bases from J, leaving 14 bases between. The CDR3 extends over 13 amino acids. Germline CDR1 is SEHNR and CDR2 is FQNEAQ (reference sequence). Here the CDR3 DNA reads TGTGCCAGCAGCTATGACTACCGTGTTGAGCAGTACTTC. Protein product: CASSYDYRVEQYF.

There are many counts of this clone. This chain joins TRBV10-3 and TRBJ1-1, with unresolved D. Trimming removed 5 bases at V and 6 bases at J, with 16 bases between. Germline V gives CDR1 ENHRY, CDR2 SYGVKD. CDR3 length equals 14 residues. CDR3 protein: CAISMRARDPEAFF. Written as DNA, the CDR3 is TGTGCCATCAGTATGCGGGCTAGAGACCCTGAAGCTTTCTTT.

The CDR3 is CATSDFPKRGLLDTQYF. CDR3 nucleotide sequence: TGTGCCACCAGTGATTTTCCGAAAAGGGGGCTATTAGATACGCAGTATTTT. The chain carries TRBV24-1 and TRBJ2-3; 7 positions match TRBD1. The V segment lost 1 base and the J segment 5 bases; nucleotides outside the gene matches: 11. Germline CDR1 KGHDR, CDR2 SFDVKD. The CDR3 is 17 amino acids.

The rearrangement joins TRBV12-3 or TRBV12-4 to TRBJ1-2; D is unclear. The CDR3 extends over 13 amino acids. V was pared by 2 bases and J by 6 bases, with 10 bases between. The DNA for the CDR3 is TGTGCCAGCAGTTTATTTAAGGGAGATGGCTACACCTTC. This encodes CASSLFKGDGYTF.